The 9 T cell receptor beta chains presented below share a single source sample, sequenced in a study of long-term antiretroviral therapy in people with HIV. At the survey level, the v3.0 immunoSEQ assay was run. The data were produced by immunoSEQ multiplex PCR, yet TCRdb's version contains in-frame clones alone and is incomplete. Here the sample spans under 20,000 clones, over 75% being singletons. The sequences come from unsorted PBMCs, collected approximately 1.3 years before starting antiretroviral therapy. The receptors here all came from a young man with HIV.

V is TRBV14 and J is TRBJ2-5; the match to TRBD1 covers 8 bases. The germline V gene has CDR1 SGHDN and CDR2 FVKESK. This CDR3 is 15 amino acids long. V lost 0 bases to trimming and J lost 5 bases; unmatched junction nucleotides: 5. The CDR3 spells CASSQDRGLWETQYF. The CDR3, as DNA: TGTGCCAGCAGCCAAGACAGGGGGCTCTGGGAGACCCAGTACTTC.

The CDR3 sequence: CASSRTGNTEAFF. The CDR3, as DNA: TGTGCCAGCTCCCGGACGGGGAACACTGAAGCTTTCTTT. The V call is TRBV7-9, the J call TRBJ1-1, with unresolved D. V lost 8 bases and J 1 base, leaving 11 bases between the germline ends. CDR1 and CDR2 from the germline V gene are SEHNR and FQNEAQ (reference sequence). This CDR3 contains 13 residues.

The chain recombines TRBV11-2 with TRBJ2-7; 11 bases are a match to TRBD2. Trimming cost V 3 bases and J 5 bases; bases outside gene matches: 9. The CDR3 runs 16 residues. Germline assignment: CDR1 SGHAT and CDR2 FQNNGV. The chain's CDR3 is CASSFRLAGGGDEQYF. Here the CDR3 DNA reads TGTGCCAGCAGCTTCCGGTTAGCGGGGGGGGGTGACGAGCAGTACTTC.

This clone was seen only a few times. The J gene is TRBJ2-4, the V gene TRBV13; 11 bases line up with TRBD2. The CDR3 contains 16 residues. Unmatched junction bases numbered 4, after V lost 6 bases and J lost 0 bases. The germline V gene encodes CDR1 PRHDT and CDR2 FYEKMQ (reference sequence). This chain's CDR3 is CASRLAGDLAKNIQYF. In nucleotides, the CDR3 is TGTGCCAGCAGACTAGCGGGAGACCTAGCCAAAAACATTCAGTACTTC.

The V and J genes are TRBV7-9 and TRBJ2-1, with a tentative D call TRBD2 (6 bases). The germline V gene encodes CDR1 SEHNR and CDR2 FQNEAQ (reference sequence). The V gene lost 5 bases and the J gene lost 3 bases, with 14 bases spanning the gap. The length of the CDR3 is 15 residues. CDR3 DNA: TGTGCCAGCAGCCCCGCCCAGGGACTCTACAATGAGCAGTTCTTC. Residues: CASSPAQGLYNEQFF.

The V and J genes are TRBV9 and TRBJ1-1, with 7 bases aligning to TRBD1. In germline, CDR1 is SGDLS, CDR2 YYNGEE. This CDR3 is built from 15 residues. V shed 3 bases, J shed 4 bases, and the junction held 9 bases outside the gene matches. The CDR3 coding sequence is TGTGCCAGCAGCGATACTGACAGGGTTAGCACTGAAGCTTTCTTT. Amino acids: CASSDTDRVSTEAFF.

The chain is built from TRBV6-1 and TRBJ1-1; 9 nucleotides align to TRBD1. Germline loops: CDR1 MNHNS, CDR2 SASEGT. Trimming removed 4 bases from V and 4 bases from J; junction bases left unmatched: 7. The CDR3 totals 15 residues. The CDR3 bases are TGTGCCAGCAGTGTTCGACAGGGGGGAGGCACTGAAGCTTTCTTT. This codes for CASSVRQGGGTEAFF.

This clone was counted once. The chain recombines TRBV7-9 with TRBJ2-7; TRBD2 matches 8 bases. There are 15 residues in the CDR3. The germline CDR1 and CDR2 sequences are SEHNR and FQNEAQ (reference sequence). V was pared by 4 bases and J by 7 bases, with 12 bases of the junction left unmatched. The CDR3 DNA reads TGTGCCAGCAGCTCCCATAGCGGGACGTACGGGGAGCAGTACTTC. Translation gives CASSSHSGTYGEQYF. The entire variable domain, with the rest obtained from reference TRBV7-9 and TRBJ2-7, is as follows: DTGVSQNPRHKITKRGQNVTFRCDPISEHNRLYWYRQTLGQGPEFLTYFQNEAQLEKSRLLSDRFSAERPKGSFSTLEIQRTEQGDSAMYLCASSSHSGTYGEQYFGPGTRLTVT.

The chain carries TRBV15 and TRBJ2-1, with D unresolved. Germline V gene data show CDR1 as LNHNV and CDR2 as YYDKDF (reference sequence). This CDR3 is built from 14 residues. Trimming removed 1 base at V and 6 bases at J, with 10 bases between. The CDR3 coding sequence is TGTGCCACCAGCAGAGGTCCAGATTTCAATGAGCAGTTCTTC. It yields the protein CATSRGPDFNEQFF.